The 5 T cell receptor beta chains given below trace back to one sample, sequenced in a study of follicular helper T cells after annual influenza vaccination. As to time point: 2015-2016 season, pre-vaccination. TCRdb keeps only in-frame clones here, not all; method: immunoSEQ multiplex PCR. The table includes about 2,000 clones, about four fifths detected once. Specimen: CXCR5+ CD38+ circulating T follicular helper cells from blood, collected on the day of influenza vaccination. As to subset: circulating Tfh, non-naive CD4+CXCR5+PD-1+ (ICOS+CD38+ or ICOS-CD38-). The receptors come from an adult who received the influenza vaccine.

This clone was detected once. The rearrangement uses TRBV6-1 and TRBJ2-7, with D possibly matching TRBD1 (6 bases). Germline values: CDR1 MNHNS, CDR2 SASEGT. V lost 4 bases, J lost 6 bases, and 13 bases lay in between. The CDR3 is made up of 13 amino acids. CDR3 loop: CASSVQGRGEQYF. The CDR3, as DNA: TGTGCCAGCAGTGTACAGGGAAGGGGCGAGCAGTACTTC.

CDR3 coding DNA: TGTGCCAGCAGCTTGGTGGCGGGCGCGGGAATTGGCTACACCTTC. Translated: CASSLVAGAGIGYTF. The chain joins TRBV5-6 to TRBJ1-2; D is undetermined. The length of the CDR3 is 15 residues. Germline V gene sequence: CDR1 SGHDT, CDR2 YYEEEE. Trimming cost V 0 bases and J 7 bases, with 16 bases left between them.

V usage is TRBV6-5 and J usage is TRBJ2-2, with D possibly matching TRBD2 (7 bases). Trimming took off 5 bases at V and 5 bases at J, with 12 bases between the two ends. The CDR3 contains 14 residues. The V gene's germline CDR1 is MNHEY and CDR2 SVGAGI. The CDR3, as DNA: TGTGCCAGCAGTCAAGGGGGGGGGACCGGGGAGCTGTTTTTT. Protein sequence: CASSQGGGTGELFF.

This chain links TRBV15 with TRBJ2-3; 7 bases are a match to TRBD1. CDR3 size: 16 residues. Germline CDR1 LNHNV, CDR2 YYDKDF (reference sequence). The J segment lost 2 bases and the V segment lost 1 base, leaving 6 bases of the junction unmatched. CDR3 sequence reads: CATSRGQDRSTDTQYF. CDR3 nucleotides: TGTGCCACCAGCAGAGGCCAGGACAGGTCCACAGATACGCAGTATTTT.

V and J are TRBV27 and TRBJ2-2, with 11 bases aligning to TRBD1. V was pared by 2 bases and J by 6 bases, with 14 bases of the junction left unmatched. Germline values: CDR1 MNHEY, CDR2 SMNVEV (reference sequence). This CDR3 has 19 residues. The CDR3 sequence: CASSLRELMGTGGSGELFF. DNA of the CDR3: TGTGCCAGCAGTTTAAGGGAGTTGATGGGGACAGGGGGTTCCGGGGAGCTGTTTTTT.